The T cell receptor (beta chain) described here comes from a study of shared clonotypes between healthy human individuals. Study-wide points: Approximately 4.6% of naive CD4 clonotypes were shared across several donors. Naive subsets generally exceeded memory subsets in estimated richness.

Germline lookup yields CDR1 KGHSH and CDR2 LQKENI. The trim removed 2 bases at V and 4 bases at J, leaving 11 bases unmatched. The CDR3 spans 17 residues. All donors were Caucasian adults living in Nashville, Tennessee. With regard to this clone: What it recognizes is unknown.

Profiling relied on immunoSEQ multiplex PCR, and the TCRdb table lists in-frame clones only, not all of them. The table includes hundreds of thousands of clones, around 72% detected once. This clonotype originated in a woman in her twenties or thirties in good health. Input material: memory CD4+ T cells sorted from blood. As to subset: CD45RA-negative fraction. The chain uses TRBV18 and TRBJ1-5, with 7 bases aligning to TRBD1. CDR3 protein: CASSPRGDSLGNQPQHF. The DNA for the CDR3 is TGTGCCAGCTCACCAAGAGGGGACAGCTTAGGGAATCAGCCCCAGCATTTT.